These T cell receptor beta chains were read from a single sample in a study of blood T cell repertoires in COVID-19. Assay: immunoSEQ multiplex PCR; the TCRdb copy retains only in-frame clones and omits some. The sample yields about 180,000 clones, approximately 81% seen once. The sequencing input was peripheral blood. These receptors were obtained from a woman aged 50 to 65 with COVID-19, enrolled during active disease. Each CDR3 is given with its conserved first and last residue. Fields, in order: J gene, V gene, D gene, clone size, CDR3 DNA, CDR3 protein. The D gene is left open where the match is weak. The size of a clone is reported for some rows only, either as once, few or many, or as a class for expanded clones.

TRBJ2-5,TRBV7-9,TRBD2,.,TGTGCCAGCAGCCTGGCTCCTTTAGCGGGGGGCAATCTCCAAGAGACCCAGTACTTC,CASSLAPLAGGNLQETQYF
TRBJ2-5,TRBV30,TRBD2,.,TGTGCCTGGAGTGAGGGACTAGCGAAGACCCAGTACTTC,CAWSEGLAKTQYF
TRBJ2-3,TRBV7-2,TRBD2,once,TGTGCCAGCAGCTTAGGGGCGGGGGGAACAGATACGCAGTATTTT,CASSLGAGGTDTQYF
TRBJ1-2,TRBV6-1,TRBD1,.,TGTGCCAGCAGTGAAGAAAACCGGGACAGGGGGCGAGGCTACACCTTC,CASSEENRDRGRGYTF
TRBJ1-2,TRBV24-1,.,.,TGTGCCACCAGTGACCGGACAGCAAACTATGGCTACACCTTC,CATSDRTANYGYTF
TRBJ2-7,TRBV24-1,TRBD1,.,TGTGCCACCAGCCGACAGGGCACCTACGAGCAGTACTTC,CATSRQGTYEQYF
TRBJ1-6,TRBV7-8,TRBD1,.,TGTGCCAGCAGCTTAGGTTCGGGACAGAAGCGTTCACCCCTCCACTTT,CASSLGSGQKRSPLHF
TRBJ1-1,TRBV5-1,.,.,TGCGCCAGCAGCGGAACAGGGTTTGGCACTGAAGCTTTCTTT,CASSGTGFGTEAFF
TRBJ2-4,TRBV7-6,TRBD2,.,TGTGCCAGCAGCTTGGGGGGACTAGCGGATAACAAAAACATTCAGTACTTC,CASSLGGLADNKNIQYF
TRBJ2-7,TRBV19,.,.,TGTGCCAGTAGTATAGATATCGGGACTGCCTACGAGCAGTACTTC,CASSIDIGTAYEQYF
TRBJ2-7,TRBV9,TRBD2,few,TGTGCCAGCAGCACCGGGACTAGCGGCCACGAGCAGTACTTC,CASSTGTSGHEQYF
TRBJ1-1,TRBV28,TRBD1,once,TGTGCCAGCAGTCAGGGGGACATGAACACTGAAGCTTTCTTT,CASSQGDMNTEAFF
TRBJ1-6,TRBV27,.,.,TGTGCCAGCAGCCGGGACACCGGTAATTCACCCCTCCACTTT,CASSRDTGNSPLHF
TRBJ2-2,TRBV7-2,TRBD2,.,TGTGCCAGCAGCTTATCTAGCGGGGGCGAGGCCGGGGAGCTGTTTTTT,CASSLSSGGEAGELFF
TRBJ1-4,TRBV29-1,TRBD1,.,TGCAGCGCCTATGAAGGGGGCGCGAATGAAAAACTGTTTTTT,CSAYEGGANEKLFF
TRBJ1-2,TRBV12-2,.,.,TGTGCAAGTCGCTTAGCGGGAGACAGGGGGCTCGGCTACACCTTC,CASRLAGDRGLGYTF
TRBJ1-1,TRBV18,TRBD1,.,TGTGCCAGCTCACCACCGCGACAGGGTATTCCGAACACTGAAGCTTTCTTT,CASSPPRQGIPNTEAFF
TRBJ2-2,TRBV29-1,TRBD1,few,TGCAGCGTCGCTTACAGGGGGCGCAGCACCGGGGAGCTGTTTTTT,CSVAYRGRSTGELFF
TRBJ2-3,TRBV20-1,.,.,TGCAGTGCTAGTCGGGAGGGGGCCGGTACGCAGTATTTT,CSASREGAGTQYF
TRBJ1-6,TRBV6-1,.,.,TGTGCCAGCAGTGATCGGGGAGGGAGCTCCTATAATTCACCCCTCCACTTT,CASSDRGGSSYNSPLHF
TRBJ2-7,TRBV6-5,.,once,TGTGCCAGCAGACCGGGACATTGGTACGAGCAGTACTTC,CASRPGHWYEQYF
TRBJ1-2,TRBV11-3,.,.,TGTGCCAGCAGCTTACTTGCCGAGTACTACACCTTC,CASSLLAEYYTF